This entry describes one TCR beta chain. The source of the sample is a study of blood T cell repertoires in COVID-19. Sequencing was performed with immunoSEQ multiplex PCR; in TCRdb, only in-frame clones are kept and a portion is missing. The table lists over 60,000 clones, roughly 87% of them singletons. V dropped 5 bases and J dropped 5; count of bases not matched to a gene: 3. In germline, CDR1 is MNHNY, CDR2 SVGAGI (reference sequence). This CDR3 has 13 amino acids. What was sequenced was peripheral blood. V is TRBV6-6 and J is TRBJ2-7; 10 bases map to TRBD2. This clonotype was sampled from a woman aged 50 to 65 with active COVID-19. This chain's CDR3 is CASSIAGGNEQYF. CDR3 bases: TGTGCCAGCAGTATAGCGGGAGGTAACGAGCAGTACTTC.